This T cell receptor (beta chain) was recorded in a study of cytomegalovirus exposure and HLA in healthy donors. Across the whole study: A prior study identified just under 120 million unique TCR beta sequences from around 180 million T cells.

Findings and caveats of the study: Trimming of TCR beta V- and J-genes showed a link, identified in a later analysis, to a missense DCLRE1C variant. The authors enumerated over 150 TCR beta chains as linked to cytomegalovirus.

PCR primers comprised 60 Vbeta and 13 Jbeta primers. This table comes from immunoSEQ multiplex PCR, and its TCRdb copy is limited to in-frame clones, with some not included. The table shows 160,000 or so clones, with over 80% occurring only once. This CDR3 is 14 amino acids long. V shed 4 bases and J shed 4 bases, with 13 bases lying between them. CDR1 is KGHSH, CDR2 LQKENI, per germline. Regarding this clone: What it recognizes is unknown.

The receptor comes from a woman aged 18 to 35 in good health and CMV-seronegative. The specimen was PBMCs. This chain joins TRBV18 and TRBJ2-5, with D possibly TRBD1 on 5 matching bases. The DNA of the CDR3 is TGTGCCAGCTCACAGGGGAACTCGGGAGAGACCCAGTACTTC. Translation gives CASSQGNSGETQYF.